One and the same sample provided the 24 T cell receptor beta chains below, sequenced in a study of blood T cells in healthy people across ages. The authors ran a second PCR of 7 to 11 cycles using a sample-barcoded 5' primer and a J-beta primer mix. From the 5' RACE reads, TCRdb called clonotypes with MiXCR, one entry per CDR3 protein. This table has over 1,500,000 distinct CDR3 sequences, less than 50% appearing once. What was sequenced was blood. The receptor set was obtained from a woman in her thirties or forties in good health.

V gene TRBV20-1 combines with J gene TRBJ2-2; 13 bases align to TRBD2. CDR1 is DFQATT, CDR2 SNEGSKA, per germline (reference sequence). The CDR3 has 15 amino acids. The junction had 5 bases not matched to a gene; V was cut back by 3 bases and J by 7 bases. For the CDR3, the DNA is TGCAGTGCTAGGCGGACTAGCGGGAGTTACGGGGAGCTGTTTTTT. This sequence encodes CSARRTSGSYGELFF.

This clonotype was seen only a few times. The V and J genes are TRBV11-2 and TRBJ2-7; no clear D. Looked up from germline, CDR1 is SGHAT and CDR2 is FQNNGV. This CDR3 has 15 amino acids. The V end lost 1 base, the J end lost 2 bases, and 12 bases lay between the germline ends. CDR3 sequence (DNA): TGTGCCAGCAGCTTAGCACCAGCCTCCACCTACGAGCAGTACTTC. It codes for CASSLAPASTYEQYF.

This clonotype was seen more than once but under ten times. This rearrangement joins TRBV6-6 to TRBJ2-1, with 7 nucleotides matching TRBD1. The germline gives CDR1 MNHNY, CDR2 SVGAGI (reference sequence). The CDR3 covers 15 residues. J was trimmed by 4 bases and V by 6 bases; bases with no gene match: 9. CDR3 nucleotide sequence: TGTGCCAGCAGCAACACAGGGGTAAAATACAATGAGCAGTTCTTC. It specifies CASSNTGVKYNEQFF.

This chain connects TRBV7-2 to TRBJ2-5; D is ambiguous. Gene TRBJ2-7 matches the end of the DNA better, so the J call may be wrong. The CDR3 totals 15 residues. Per germline, CDR1 SGHTA and CDR2 FQGNSA. CDR3 nucleotides: TGTGCCAGCAGCCCGCACGGACGGCCCGAATACGAGCAGTACTTC. Amino acid sequence: CASSPHGRPEYEQYF.

The rearrangement links TRBV7-2 to TRBJ1-4; no firm D call. CDR1 SGHTA and CDR2 FQGNSA come from the germline V gene. The CDR3 contains 16 residues. V was trimmed by 1 base and J by 8 bases, leaving 17 bases between them. The CDR3 sequence: CASSLEDGVEREKLFF. In DNA, the CDR3 is TGTGCCAGCAGCTTAGAGGATGGAGTAGAGCGAGAAAAACTGTTTTTT.

This clonotype was recorded only once. V usage is TRBV7-2 and J usage is TRBJ2-5, with TRBD2 matching over 11 bases. CDR3 length equals 13 residues. Trimming cost V 11 bases and J 4 bases; bases outside gene matches: 6. The germline V gene has CDR1 SGHTA and CDR2 FQGNSA. The CDR3 sequence: CADGLAGGETQYF. CDR3 DNA: TGTGCCGACGGACTAGCGGGCGGAGAGACCCAGTACTTC. Supplemented by reference TRBV7-2 and TRBJ2-5, the full variable domain reads GAGVSQSPSNKVTEKGKDVELRCDPISGHTALYWYRQSLGQGLEFLIYFQGNSAPDKSGLPSDRFSAERTGGSVSTLTIQRTQQEDSAVYLCADGLAGGETQYFGPGTRLLVL.

This clonotype has only a few counts. This chain joins TRBV6-6 and TRBJ1-2, with D hard to call. V lost 4 bases, J lost 7 bases, and 19 bases lay in between. This CDR3 region has 15 residues. Germline CDR1 is MNHNY and CDR2 is SVGAGI (reference sequence). CDR3 coding DNA: TGTGCCAGCAGTTCGGGCCTCAACGGCCGTGGTGGCTACACCTTC. Translating it yields CASSSGLNGRGGYTF.

The rearrangement uses TRBV20-1 and TRBJ2-2; 16 bases are a match to TRBD2. With 5 bases clipped from V and 6 bases from J, the junction kept 12 bases outside the gene matches. Germline values: CDR1 DFQATT, CDR2 SNEGSKA (reference sequence). The CDR3 spans 18 residues. The CDR3 bases are TGCAGTGCTCCCCGGGGACTAGCGGGGGGGCCTAGCGCCGGGGAGCTGTTTTTT. Its translation: CSAPRGLAGGPSAGELFF.

This clonotype was found once. The rearrangement uses TRBV21-1 and TRBJ2-7; the table's TRBD2 call for D was not verified on the DNA. TRBV21-1 is deemed a pseudogene. The CDR3 is 15 residues long. The CDR3 DNA is TGTGCCAGCAGCGGAGGGGTTCCTAGTATCCGCGAGCAGTACTTC. This sequence encodes CASSGGVPSIREQYF.

The chain uses TRBV20-1 and TRBJ1-6; D is ambiguous. This CDR3 has 17 amino acids. V lost 6 bases and J 0 bases, leaving 18 bases between the germline ends. Per the germline V gene, CDR1 is DFQATT and CDR2 is SNEGSKA (reference sequence). The CDR3 bases are TGCAGTGCCCCTTACGGGGAGCCTAGCTCCTATAATTCACCCCTCCACTTT. Translated: CSAPYGEPSSYNSPLHF.

V and J are TRBV18 and TRBJ2-1; no clear D. Trimming removed 2 bases from V and 9 bases from J, with 8 bases in between. Germline CDR1 and CDR2: KGHSH and LQKENI. CDR3 size: 12 residues. Here the CDR3 reads CASSPIIGEQFF. The CDR3, as DNA: TGTGCCAGCTCACCAATTATCGGTGAGCAGTTCTTC. Full variable domain (missing parts from reference TRBV18 and TRBJ2-1): NAGVMQNPRHLVRRRGQEARLRCSPMKGHSHVYWYRQLPEEGLKFMVYLQKENIIDESGMPKERFSAEFPKEGPSILRIQQVVRGDSAAYFCASSPIIGEQFFGPGTRLTVL.

J is TRBJ1-5 and V is TRBV6-2 or TRBV6-3; 7 nucleotides match TRBD1. CDR1 MNHEY and CDR2 SVGEGT come from the germline V gene. The CDR3 is 14 amino acids. The V and J ends lost 6 bases and 5 bases, in that order; junction bases with no gene match: 7. The CDR3 bases are TGTGCCAGCAGGACAGGGAGGGTAGATCAGCCCCAGCATTTT. Encoded protein: CASRTGRVDQPQHF.

This chain uses TRBV6-5 with TRBJ1-2, with TRBD1 matching 9 bases. The CDR3 runs 11 residues. CDR1 is MNHEY and CDR2 is SVGAGI in the germline V gene. The junction had 5 bases not matched to a gene; V was cut back by 6 bases and J by 12 bases. The CDR3 bases are TGTGCCAGCAGCCCCGGACAGGGGAACACCTTC. It yields the protein CASSPGQGNTF.

The chain links TRBV4-3 to TRBJ2-1, with D perhaps TRBD2 (6 bases). V lost 0 bases to trimming and J lost 13 bases, with 28 bases between them. The CDR3 loop spans 18 amino acids. Germline CDR1 is LGHNA and CDR2 is YSLEER. As DNA, the CDR3 is TGCGCCAGCAGCCAAGATCTCACGGCTAGCGAAACACAAGAGACCCAGTTCTTC. This gives the protein CASSQDLTASETQETQFF.

This chain joins TRBV2 and TRBJ2-3; D call uncertain. Looked up from germline, CDR1 is SNHLY and CDR2 is FYNNEI. This CDR3 comprises 14 residues. Trimming left V 11 bases short and J 0 bases short, with 15 bases between. The CDR3 DNA is TGTGCCGGATCCCAGACCGCTAGCACAGATACGCAGTATTTT. Translating it yields CAGSQTASTDTQYF.

CDR3 DNA: TGCAGTGCTAGACCCCTAGCGGGGGGGTTAGATACGCAGTATTTT. Protein: CSARPLAGGLDTQYF. The chain couples TRBV20-1 to TRBJ2-3; 12 bases line up with TRBD2. Germline values: CDR1 DFQATT, CDR2 SNEGSKA (reference sequence). The CDR3 has 15 residues. The V gene end was trimmed by 2 bases and the J gene end by 5 bases; junction bases not matched to a gene: 5.

This sequence joins TRBV12-3 or TRBV12-4 and TRBJ1-5; D remains unclear. The CDR3 extends over 14 amino acids. V lost 2 bases and J lost 7, with 12 bases in between. This chain's CDR3 is CASSLWGTGQPQHF. Here the CDR3 DNA reads TGTGCCAGCAGTTTATGGGGTACGGGACAGCCCCAGCATTTT.

The V gene is TRBV18, the J gene TRBJ2-3, with D uncertain. Germline V gene data show CDR1 as KGHSH and CDR2 as LQKENI. The V gene lost 6 bases and the J gene lost 6 bases, with 13 bases spanning the gap. CDR3 length equals 13 residues. CDR3 nucleotides: TGTGCCAGCTCTCCTAATAATGGTGATACGCAGTATTTT. Encoded protein: CASSPNNGDTQYF. Variable domain in full (rest from reference TRBV18 and TRBJ2-3): NAGVMQNPRHLVRRRGQEARLRCSPMKGHSHVYWYRQLPEEGLKFMVYLQKENIIDESGMPKERFSAEFPKEGPSILRIQQVVRGDSAAYFCASSPNNGDTQYFGPGTRLTVL.

This clonotype was picked up a small number of times. V usage is TRBV5-1 and J usage is TRBJ2-1; 7 nucleotides line up with TRBD1. V lost 7 bases, J lost 4 bases, and 5 bases stayed unmatched. Germline CDR1 is SGHRS and CDR2 is YFSETQ. The CDR3 is 13 residues long. DNA for the CDR3: TGCGCCAGCTTTGACAGGGAGTACAATGAGCAGTTCTTC. As protein: CASFDREYNEQFF.

The rearrangement links TRBV15 to TRBJ2-3, with TRBD1 matching 11 bases. Germline CDR1 is LNHNV and CDR2 is YYDKDF (reference sequence). Trimming took 5 bases from V and 10 from J; bases not matched to a gene: 14. CDR3 length: 16 amino acids. CDR3 in DNA: TGTGCCACCAGCCGCCTCGGGACAGGGGGTAAAGGTGCGCAGTATTTT. Amino acid sequence: CATSRLGTGGKGAQYF.

The J gene is TRBJ2-7, the V gene TRBV3-1; D is perhaps TRBD1 (6 bases). The tail of the sequence fits TRBJ2-5 better, so the J call may be wrong. This CDR3 is built from 14 residues. Germline V gives CDR1 LGHDT, CDR2 YNNKEL (reference sequence). CDR3 DNA: TGTGCCAGCAGCTCACACAGGGTTGAAGAGACCCAGTACTTC. Translation gives CASSSHRVEETQYF.

The rearrangement uses TRBV20-1 and TRBJ2-7; D is unresolved. V lost 0 bases to trimming and J lost 3 bases, with 12 bases between them. CDR3 length equals 14 residues. The germline V gene has CDR1 DFQATT and CDR2 SNEGSKA (reference sequence). This CDR3 is CSARDGRSFYEQYF. DNA for the CDR3: TGCAGTGCTAGAGATGGGCGGAGCTTCTACGAGCAGTACTTC.

This clonotype was seen a few times. The CDR3 sequence: CASSLRGLAQTDTQYF. The DNA for the CDR3 is TGTGCCAGCAGCTTGAGGGGACTAGCGCAGACAGATACGCAGTATTTT. The gene calls are TRBV5-5 and TRBJ2-3; 10 bases map to TRBD2. Germline V CDR1 and CDR2: SGHKS, YYEKEE (reference sequence). Trimming took 1 base from V and 3 from J; bases not matched to a gene: 5. The CDR3 consists of 16 residues.

Comments on this clonotype: At one end the junction does not follow the germline gene, possibly because of a read error. The genes are TRBV27 and TRBJ2-7; D possibly corresponds to TRBD1 (6 bases). The CDR3 is 13 residues long. Germline V gene data show CDR1 as MNHEY and CDR2 as SMNVEV (reference sequence). The CDR3 reads CASTRGSSDEQYF. The CDR3 bases are TGTGCCAGCACCAGGGGCAGCTCCGACGAGCAGTACTTC.